This TCR beta chain is drawn from a study of T cells in Graves' hyperthyroidism and ophthalmopathy (dated by TCRdb to between 2018 and 2021). General notes on the study: Peripheral blood samples were taken at initial diagnosis, before any treatment was given. TCR V-J signatures able to tell the groups apart were searched for in a discovery cohort of 95 or so patients, of whom around 42 had Graves' ophthalmopathy and 55 to 60 had stable Graves' hyperthyroidism. An independent validation cohort of 18 to 20 hyperthyroidism patients and approximately 17 patients who later progressed to ophthalmopathy tested prospective prediction of ophthalmopathy. The 100 discovery patients were randomly split 7:3 into training and test sets. In more than 5 Graves' hyperthyroidism patients, the study also compared T-cell repertoires from thyroid tissue with T-cell repertoires from blood. Following sampling, methimazole starting at 30 mg daily was given to hyperthyroidism patients, and high-dose intravenous methylprednisolone was given to ophthalmopathy patients. The paper describes TCR Vbeta CDR3 sequencing of some 130 peripheral blood samples, made up of 43 ophthalmopathy patients, approximately 73 hyperthyroidism patients and roughly 17 progressor patients.

Spanning cysteine to phenylalanine, the CDR3 consists of 16 amino acids. The sequence is cut down to CDR3 DNA, 48 bases in frame from base 1. The germline V gene yields MNHEY for CDR1 and SVGEGT for CDR2. Relative to germline, V is 8 bases shorter and J is 4 bases shorter, with 24 bases between their ends. The TCR beta CDR3 regions were amplified from RNA transcripts. The first round of RT-PCR for the TCR CDR3 was performed with the HTBI primer set and the Qiagen OneStep RT-PCR kit. The libraries were constructed in a second round of multiplex PCR and then size-selected and purified. Paired-end sequencing of the libraries was performed with 100 bp reads on an Illumina HiSeq2000. As for the authors' bioinformatics: SOAPnuke was used to process the raw data, with reads discarded if the reads contained adapters or uncalled bases, had a mean Phred below 15, or lacked an exact constant-primer or identifier match. High-quality paired reads were merged with COPE v1.2.5, and unique nucleotide sequences were defined as clonotypes. Clonotypes were aligned to IMGT TRBV, TRBD and TRBJ reference segments using MiTCR v1.1. The analysis was restricted to V-J combinations with a frequency above 0.0001, which together covered about 99% of the repertoires. The TCS score was defined as the ratio of F50 (clonal expansion) to E x V (chaos), calculated using BLOSUM62-based TCRdist between CDR3 peptides within each V-J. Welch's t-statistics and random forest reduced 500 to 550 V-J features to under 15, which were used in a naive Bayes classifier (R e1071). The raw public reads went through TCRdb reprocessing: fastp at Q25, MiXCR clone calling, in-frame beta chains kept. A single entry per CDR3 protein holds the most common genes and DNA from its merged rows. The V and J calls shown here were made by TCRdb, not taken from the authors' results. A total of more than 600,000 distinct CDR3 sequences appear in this sample, about 15% of them only once. The ten biggest clones cover over 7.5% of the sample.

Results the study describes overall, beyond this receptor: Blood samples also contained most of the expanded thyroid clonotypes (frequency above 0.001), which suggests that blood repertoires may reflect thyroid immune responses. In validation, the model predicted progression to ophthalmopathy a median of about 5.9 months before onset, with over 55% sensitivity and 72.22% specificity. A 13 V-J signature model separated ophthalmopathy from stable hyperthyroidism, with approximately 87% sensitivity and 81% to 83% specificity in cross-validation and 80%/75% in testing. No statistical method was used to set the sample size in advance, and investigators knew the group allocation.

A patient counted as having stable Graves' hyperthyroidism if no progression to ophthalmopathy occurred over 18 months of follow-up. Hyperthyroidism patients were aged 18 to 65 years and newly diagnosed, with disease duration of less than 2 months. Patients with uncontrolled infections, other autoimmune diseases, pregnancy or lactation were excluded. Diagnoses were based on clinical symptoms, serum thyroxine and TRAb, thyroid ultrasound and orbital computed tomography. PBMCs were isolated from approximately 10 ml of fresh peripheral blood by Ficoll-Paque density gradient centrifugation. Total RNA was extracted using Trizol reagent, and RNA quality was assessed on an Agilent 2100 Bioanalyzer. To note about this clonotype: It lacks a known antigen. Base quality data are lacking; no much larger clone is found one base away.

Recombination connected TRBV6-2 or TRBV6-3 to TRBJ2-7, with no reliable assignment of the D segment. This receptor was taken from a man between 18 and 29 years old with Graves' hyperthyroidism. Sequenced input: blood. The CDR3 protein is CASQTVDPTFRYEQYF. The DNA is TGTGCCAGCCAAACGGTAGATCCAACATTCAGGTACGAGCAGTACTTC.